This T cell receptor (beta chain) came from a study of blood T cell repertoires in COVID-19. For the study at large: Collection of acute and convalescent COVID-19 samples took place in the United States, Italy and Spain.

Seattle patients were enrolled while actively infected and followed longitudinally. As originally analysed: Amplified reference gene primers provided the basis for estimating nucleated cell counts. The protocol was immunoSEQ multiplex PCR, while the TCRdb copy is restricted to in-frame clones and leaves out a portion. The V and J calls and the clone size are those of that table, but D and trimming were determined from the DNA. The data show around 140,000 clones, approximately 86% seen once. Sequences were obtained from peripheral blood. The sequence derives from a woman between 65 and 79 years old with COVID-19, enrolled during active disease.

The CDR3 nucleotides read TGTGCCAGCAGGTGGGCCCGGGGGGGAAACACTGAAGCTTTCTTT. Encoded protein: CASRWARGGNTEAFF. The rearrangement joins TRBV28 to TRBJ1-1; a possible D gene is TRBD1 (5 bases). CDR3 size: 15 residues. In germline, CDR1 is MDHEN, CDR2 SYDVKM. The V end was cut by 6 bases, the J end by 2 bases, with 16 bases between.